The rows below give T cell receptor beta chains drawn from one sample of a study of regulatory T cells in long-lasting Graves disease. TCRdb re-derived calls from the multiplex PCR reads in MiXCR, one entry per CDR3 protein. The sample records fewer than 650,000 distinct CDR3 sequences, 16% being singletons. These data were also filed under a second study, of T cells in Graves' hyperthyroidism and ophthalmopathy.

The sample was peripheral blood mononuclear cells (PBMCs), taken at new diagnosis, from a patient treated with antithyroid drugs. The receptors shown here come from a woman in her 30s with Graves disease. The CDR3 runs from the conserved cysteine through the conserved F or W. D genes are given only for firm matches. Not every row has a clone size; where given, it reads once, few, many or a size class.

j_call,d_call,clone_size,v_call,cdr3_aa,cdr3_nt
TRBJ2-7,NA,NA,TRBV4-1,CASSQAGTGTYEQYF,TGCGCCAGCAGCCAAGCAGGTACCGGGACCTACGAGCAGTACTTC
TRBJ1-1,NA,NA,TRBV19,CASSFNSANTEAFF,TGTGCCAGTAGTTTTAACAGCGCGAACACTGAAGCTTTCTTT
TRBJ1-5,TRBD1,few,TRBV5-1,CASSLEGAGDQPQHF,TGCGCCAGCAGCTTGGAGGGGGCCGGGGATCAGCCCCAGCATTTT
TRBJ2-1,TRBD1,few,TRBV12-3/TRBV12-4,CASSFGDRVYNEQFF,TGTGCCAGCAGTTTCGGGGACAGGGTCTACAATGAGCAGTTCTTC
TRBJ2-3,NA,many,TRBV7-2,CASSLRGRYTDTQYF,TGTGCCAGCAGCTTAAGGGGAAGGTACACAGATACGCAGTATTTT
TRBJ2-1,NA,few,TRBV18,CASSPVYWATNEQFF,TGTGCCAGCTCACCCGTATATTGGGCTACCAATGAGCAGTTCTTC
TRBJ2-7,TRBD2,many,TRBV11-2,CASSLELAVAYEQYF,TGTGCCAGCAGCTTAGAGCTAGCGGTAGCCTACGAGCAGTACTTC
TRBJ2-7,NA,NA,TRBV20-1,CSARGGGSGTPYEQYF,TGCAGTGCTAGAGGTGGGGGGTCGGGCACCCCCTACGAGCAGTACTTC
TRBJ1-4,NA,NA,TRBV12-3/TRBV12-4,CASSPRRATNEKLFF,TGTGCCAGCAGTCCCCGCAGGGCAACTAATGAAAAACTGTTTTTT
TRBJ1-1,NA,many,TRBV20-1,CSARDSAQGMNTEAFF,TGCAGTGCTAGAGACAGTGCTCAGGGCATGAACACTGAAGCTTTCTTT
TRBJ1-1,NA,many,TRBV29-1,CSGLQANTEAFF,TGCAGCGGGCTACAGGCCAACACTGAAGCTTTCTTT
TRBJ2-3,NA,many,TRBV11-2,CASQGLLEGSRDTQYF,TGTGCCTCACAGGGATTGTTGGAAGGAAGCAGAGATACGCAGTATTTT
TRBJ2-7,NA,many,TRBV27,CASSLGSWDEQYF,TGTGCCAGCAGTTTGGGGTCTTGGGACGAGCAGTACTTC
TRBJ2-1,NA,few,TRBV12-3/TRBV12-4,CACSLGSGRNYNEQFF,TGTGCCTGCAGTTTAGGTAGCGGCAGAAACTACAATGAGCAGTTCTTC
TRBJ2-7,NA,many,TRBV28,CASSTPGDAYEQYF,TGTGCCAGCAGTACCCCAGGAGATGCCTACGAGCAGTACTTC
TRBJ2-7,NA,many,TRBV7-8,CASSLVGPTYEQYF,TGTGCCAGCAGCTTAGTAGGACCGACCTACGAGCAGTACTTC
TRBJ1-5,NA,many,TRBV28,CASSLLDGNNQPQHF,TGTGCCAGCAGTCTATTAGACGGAAACAATCAGCCCCAGCATTTT
TRBJ2-1,TRBD2,few,TRBV5-5,CASSLGLAGVEGNEQFF,TGTGCCAGCAGCCTTGGACTAGCGGGAGTGGAAGGCAATGAGCAGTTCTTC
TRBJ1-1,TRBD1,many,TRBV7-2,CASSLPRDREAFF,TGTGCCAGCAGCTTACCGCGGGACAGAGAAGCTTTCTTT
TRBJ2-2,TRBD2,few,TRBV7-8,CASSLGGGSLTGELFF,TGTGCCAGCAGCTTAGGAGGCGGGAGTTTGACCGGGGAGCTGTTTTTT
TRBJ1-5,TRBD1,NA,TRBV19,CASSPYTGDSNQPQHF,TGTGCCAGTAGTCCCTACACAGGGGATAGCAATCAGCCCCAGCATTTT
TRBJ2-7,TRBD1,many,TRBV28,CASSRPGQGLYEQYF,TGTGCCAGCAGCCGGCCGGGACAGGGACTCTACGAGCAGTACTTC
TRBJ2-1,NA,many,TRBV7-3,CASSPSWPANHNEQFF,TGTGCCAGCAGCCCCAGTTGGCCAGCTAACCACAATGAGCAGTTCTTC
TRBJ1-2,NA,many,TRBV28,CASSLLQGPVFF,TGTGCCAGCAGTCTATTACAGGGCCCAGTTTTCTTC
TRBJ1-3,NA,few,TRBV20-1,CSASETASGNTIYF,TGCAGTGCTAGTGAGACGGCCTCTGGAAACACCATATATTTT